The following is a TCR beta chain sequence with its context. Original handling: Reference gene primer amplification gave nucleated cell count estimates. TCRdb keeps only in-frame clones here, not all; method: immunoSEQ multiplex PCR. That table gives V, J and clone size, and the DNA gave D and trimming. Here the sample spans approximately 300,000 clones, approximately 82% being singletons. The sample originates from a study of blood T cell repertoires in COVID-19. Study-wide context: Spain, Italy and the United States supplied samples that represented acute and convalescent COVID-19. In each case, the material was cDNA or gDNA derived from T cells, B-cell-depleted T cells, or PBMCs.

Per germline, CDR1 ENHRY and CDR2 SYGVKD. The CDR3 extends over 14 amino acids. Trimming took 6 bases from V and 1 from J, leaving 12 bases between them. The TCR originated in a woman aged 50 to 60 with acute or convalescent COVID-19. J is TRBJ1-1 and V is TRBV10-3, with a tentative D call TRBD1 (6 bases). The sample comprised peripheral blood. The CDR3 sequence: CAISNRDSNTEAFF. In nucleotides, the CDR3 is TGTGCCATCAGCAACAGGGATTCGAACACTGAAGCTTTCTTT.